This T cell receptor (beta chain) stems from a study of graft-versus-host responses after intestinal transplantation. Study context: Transplant types were multivisceral, liver-intestinal, or isolated intestinal. Uniformly, recipients were administered anti-thymocyte globulin induction with subsequent tacrolimus and steroids for roughly three years. The study, taken as a whole, reports: Recipient marrow harbored GvH clones, some of which surfaced first in ileum or blood.

Some clones are missing from TCRdb's copy, which holds only in-frame ones; the method was immunoSEQ multiplex PCR. The table records 100,000 to 110,000 clones, 87% of them present only once. For this clone: Its antigen is as yet unknown.

This specimen consisted of unstimulated CD4+ T cells sorted from spleen or lymph node cells, obtained before transplant. The source of this sequence is a human donor who was the organ donor for an intestinal transplant.

CDR3 in amino acids: CASHAGTEAFF. Here the CDR3 DNA reads TGTGCCAGCCATGCCGGCACTGAAGCTTTCTTT. This chain connects TRBV2 to TRBJ1-1; D is ambiguous. Germline V gene sequence: CDR1 SNHLY, CDR2 FYNNEI. The CDR3 totals 11 residues. V was clipped by 8 bases and J by 4 bases, with 8 bases between them.